The 13 T cell receptor beta chains below were found in one sample sequenced in a study of shared clonotypes between healthy human individuals. Naive-designated CD8 cells lacked CD45RO, were positively enriched for CCR7, and omitted terminally differentiated effector memory CD45RA+ cells. Produced via immunoSEQ multiplex PCR; TCRdb's table is partial and in-frame only. The repertoire has some 2,000,000 clones, roughly 95% of them found once; the top ten carry approximately 1.2%. The sequenced sample consisted of naive CD8+ T cells sorted from blood. These receptor sequences come from a man younger than 30 in good health.

The chain carries TRBV18 and TRBJ2-7; D might be TRBD1 or TRBD2, each matching 6 bases. The germline V gene encodes CDR1 KGHSH and CDR2 LQKENI. CDR3 size: 14 residues. Trimming removed 3 bases from V and 3 bases from J, with 12 bases in between. Written as DNA, the CDR3 is TGTGCCAGCTCACCCGGCGGAGGGGGCTACGAGCAGTACTTC. It is translated as CASSPGGGGYEQYF.

This chain joins TRBV7-9 and TRBJ2-1, with a tentative D call TRBD1 (5 bases). V was cut by 4 bases and J by 8 bases, with 15 bases left in between. The V gene's germline CDR1 is SEHNR and CDR2 FQNEAQ (reference sequence). The length of the CDR3 is 14 residues. This CDR3 reads CASSSFVQGHEQFF. DNA for the CDR3: TGTGCCAGCAGCTCCTTTGTCCAGGGCCATGAGCAGTTCTTC.

The chain joins TRBV5-5 to TRBJ2-2; D is undetermined. The CDR3 has 13 residues. CDR1 SGHKS and CDR2 YYEKEE come from the germline V gene (reference sequence). V lost 2 bases and J lost 3, with 5 bases in between. In DNA form, the CDR3 reads TGTGCCAGCAGCTTTGAGTACACCGGGGAGCTGTTTTTT. Protein product: CASSFEYTGELFF.

The chain recombines TRBV4-1 with TRBJ1-2; 9 bases map to TRBD1. The CDR3 is 17 amino acids. V was pared by 0 bases and J by 8 bases, with 13 bases of the junction left unmatched. Germline V gives CDR1 MGHRA, CDR2 YSYEKL. As DNA, the CDR3 is TGCGCCAGCAGCCAAGATCCGTTGGGACAGGGTTCGGGGGGCTACACCTTC. It is translated as CASSQDPLGQGSGGYTF.

This clone was found once. The rearrangement uses TRBV10-3 and TRBJ2-7, with D perhaps matching TRBD2 (6 bases). Per germline, CDR1 ENHRY and CDR2 SYGVKD. This CDR3 region has 14 residues. Trimming removed 4 bases at V and 3 bases at J, with 13 bases between. The CDR3 protein is CAISAGTALYEQYF. The CDR3 DNA sequence: TGTGCCATCAGTGCCGGGACTGCCCTCTACGAGCAGTACTTC.

The chain links TRBV7-2 to TRBJ1-1, with TRBD1 matching over 9 bases. Germline CDR1 reads SGHTA; CDR2 reads FQGNSA. J gave up 3 bases and V 0 bases, and 2 bases lay outside the gene matches. This CDR3 spans 15 amino acids. CDR3: CASSLAGTGYTEAFF. The CDR3 DNA follows: TGTGCCAGCAGCTTAGCTGGGACAGGGTACACTGAAGCTTTCTTT.

The chain joins TRBV28 to TRBJ2-7, with D tentatively TRBD1 (6 bases). Trimming removed 10 bases at V and 7 bases at J, with 20 bases between. CDR3 length equals 13 residues. CDR1 and CDR2 (germline): MDHEN, SYDVKM. This chain's CDR3 is CATSVDSPGEQYF. The CDR3 DNA follows: TGTGCCACCTCCGTGGACAGCCCCGGGGAGCAGTACTTC.

The V call is TRBV15, the J call TRBJ2-4, with D possibly matching TRBD1 (6 bases). V was cut by 3 bases and J by 3 bases, with 12 bases left in between. The CDR3 consists of 15 residues. Germline CDR1 LNHNV, CDR2 YYDKDF (reference sequence). CDR3 bases: TGTGCCACCAGCAGGGATGTGACAGGCAAAAACATTCAGTACTTC. Residues: CATSRDVTGKNIQYF.

With regard to this clone: The sample contains more than one DNA sequence encoding this CDR3. The CDR3 DNA reads as TGTGCCTGGAGTGTAGGCTCCTACGAGCAGTACTTC. It is translated as CAWSVGSYEQYF. The V call is TRBV30, the J call TRBJ2-7; D gene unclear. The CDR3 contains 12 residues. Germline values: CDR1 GTSNPN, CDR2 SVGIG (reference sequence). The V and J ends lost 0 bases and 0 bases respectively, with 3 bases between them.

The V gene is TRBV5-5, the J gene TRBJ2-7, with 11 bases matching TRBD1. In germline, CDR1 is SGHKS, CDR2 YYEKEE (reference sequence). CDR3 length: 15 residues. V shed 5 bases, J shed 4 bases, and the junction held 8 bases outside the gene matches. CDR3 loop: CASRERDRGIYEQYF. The CDR3, as DNA: TGTGCCAGCAGAGAACGGGACAGGGGGATTTACGAGCAGTACTTC.

The chain carries TRBV11-2 and TRBJ1-6, with D unresolved. This CDR3 spans 14 amino acids. Per the germline V gene, CDR1 is SGHAT and CDR2 is FQNNGV. V lost 2 bases and J 4 bases, leaving 6 bases between the germline ends. The CDR3 DNA reads as TGTGCCAGCAGCTTATCGGGTTATAATTCACCCCTCCACTTT. Its protein is CASSLSGYNSPLHF.

The chain carries TRBV27 and TRBJ2-3, with D possibly TRBD1 on 6 matching bases. The CDR3 has 14 amino acids. V lost 2 bases, J lost 4 bases, and 10 bases lay in between. Germline V CDR1 and CDR2: MNHEY, SMNVEV (reference sequence). CDR3 region: CASSLARGADTQYF. As DNA, the CDR3 is TGTGCCAGCAGTTTAGCCAGGGGCGCAGATACGCAGTATTTT.

This chain joins TRBV7-9 and TRBJ2-3, with 8 bases fitting TRBD2. J gave up 2 bases and V 4 bases, and 11 bases lay outside the gene matches. Germline values: CDR1 SEHNR, CDR2 FQNEAQ (reference sequence). This CDR3 contains 17 residues. CDR3 bases: TGTGCCAGCAGCTCGCCCTTAAGCGGGGGTACCACAGATACGCAGTATTTT. Its translation is CASSSPLSGGTTDTQYF.